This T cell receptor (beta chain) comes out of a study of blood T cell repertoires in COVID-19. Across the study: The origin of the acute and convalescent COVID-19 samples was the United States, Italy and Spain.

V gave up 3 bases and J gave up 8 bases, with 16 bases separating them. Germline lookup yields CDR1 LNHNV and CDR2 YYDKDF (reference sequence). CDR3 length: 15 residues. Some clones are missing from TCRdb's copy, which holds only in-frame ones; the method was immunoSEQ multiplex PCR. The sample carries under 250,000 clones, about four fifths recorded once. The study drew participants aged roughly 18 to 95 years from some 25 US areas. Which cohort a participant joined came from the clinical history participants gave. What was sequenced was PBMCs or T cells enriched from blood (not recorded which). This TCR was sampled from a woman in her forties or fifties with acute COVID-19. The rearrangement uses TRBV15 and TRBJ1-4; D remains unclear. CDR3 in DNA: TGTGCCACCAGCAGGGACTCTACAAGTGGGGAAAAACTGTTTTTT. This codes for CATSRDSTSGEKLFF.